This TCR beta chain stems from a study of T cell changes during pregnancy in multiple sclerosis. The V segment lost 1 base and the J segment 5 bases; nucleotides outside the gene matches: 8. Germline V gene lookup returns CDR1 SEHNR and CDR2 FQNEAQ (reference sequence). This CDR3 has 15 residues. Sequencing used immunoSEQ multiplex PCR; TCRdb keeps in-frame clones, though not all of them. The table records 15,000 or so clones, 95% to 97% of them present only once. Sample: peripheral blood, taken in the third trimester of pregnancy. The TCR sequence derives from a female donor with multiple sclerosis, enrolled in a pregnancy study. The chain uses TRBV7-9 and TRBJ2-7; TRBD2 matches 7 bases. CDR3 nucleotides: TGTGCCAGCAGCTTAGGGGGGGGAATTGGCAACGAGCAGTACTTC. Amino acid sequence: CASSLGGGIGNEQYF.